A selection of T cell receptor beta chains follows, all from one sample in a study of T cell changes during pregnancy in multiple sclerosis. The data were produced by immunoSEQ multiplex PCR, yet TCRdb's version contains in-frame clones alone and is incomplete. The data show 80,000 to 100,000 clones, approximately 95% seen once. The material was peripheral blood, obtained after pregnancy. The receptor set was obtained from a female donor with multiple sclerosis, enrolled in a pregnancy study. Each CDR3 is given with its conserved first and last residue. D genes are given only for firm matches. Not every row has a clone size; where given, it reads once, few, many or a size class.

D: NA
J: TRBJ1-5
size: NA
V: TRBV27
DNA: TGTGCCAGCAGTTTATCGATGGTTTACAGCAGGGGCAATCAGCCCCAGCATTTT
CDR3: CASSLSMVYSRGNQPQHF

D: NA
J: TRBJ2-7
size: NA
V: TRBV18
DNA: TGTGCCAGCTCTCCGAAAAGCTATGAGGGCGAGCAGTACTTC
CDR3: CASSPKSYEGEQYF

D: TRBD1
J: TRBJ2-6
size: NA
V: TRBV19
DNA: TGTGCCAGTAGTGCTCTAGCAGGGGGACGCTCTGGGGCCAACGTCCTGACTTTC
CDR3: CASSALAGGRSGANVLTF

D: NA
J: TRBJ1-2
size: NA
V: TRBV28
DNA: TGTGCCAGCAGTGACAATCAGGGTTATGGCTACACCTTC
CDR3: CASSDNQGYGYTF

D: NA
J: TRBJ1-1
size: NA
V: TRBV6-1
DNA: TGTGCCAGCAGTGAAGCACGGGACACTGAAGCTTTCTTT
CDR3: CASSEARDTEAFF

D: TRBD1
J: TRBJ1-4
size: NA
V: TRBV19
DNA: TGTGCCAGTAACCTCGGACAGGGGGCTAATGAAAAACTGTTTTTT
CDR3: CASNLGQGANEKLFF

D: TRBD1
J: TRBJ1-1
size: NA
V: TRBV13
DNA: TGTGCCAGCAGCCCCGGGACAGGGTTGGGGAACACTGAAGCTTTCTTT
CDR3: CASSPGTGLGNTEAFF

D: NA
J: TRBJ1-1
size: NA
V: TRBV6-5
DNA: TGTGCCAGCAGCCCGACAGCTTTGAACACTGAAGCTTTCTTT
CDR3: CASSPTALNTEAFF

D: TRBD2
J: TRBJ2-7
size: NA
V: TRBV11-2
DNA: TGTGCCAGCAGCTTAGAAGCGGGACTAACCTACGAGCAGTACTTC
CDR3: CASSLEAGLTYEQYF

D: NA
J: TRBJ2-3
size: NA
V: TRBV7-8
DNA: TGTGCCAGCAGCTTAGATGGGAGGAGCACAGATACGCAGTATTTT
CDR3: CASSLDGRSTDTQYF

D: NA
J: TRBJ2-7
size: NA
V: TRBV12-1
DNA: TGTGCCAGCAGCGTCCGGGACTCTTCCTCCTACGAGCAGTACTTC
CDR3: CASSVRDSSSYEQYF

D: NA
J: TRBJ1-2
size: NA
V: TRBV2
DNA: TGTGCCAGCAGTGAAATGGTCGCAGGGAACTATGGCTACACCTTC
CDR3: CASSEMVAGNYGYTF

D: TRBD1
J: TRBJ1-2
size: NA
V: TRBV29-1
DNA: TGCAGCGCCCAGGGACAGGGGTACTATGGCTACACCTTC
CDR3: CSAQGQGYYGYTF

D: TRBD1
J: TRBJ1-2
size: NA
V: TRBV5-1
DNA: TGCGCCAGCAGCTTGTCCCACCGGGACAGGGGTCACTATGGCTACACCTTC
CDR3: CASSLSHRDRGHYGYTF

D: NA
J: TRBJ2-1
size: NA
V: TRBV27
DNA: TGTGCCAGCAGTTTTCGGAGGGGACCCTACAATGAGCAGTTCTTC
CDR3: CASSFRRGPYNEQFF

D: TRBD2
J: TRBJ2-3
size: NA
V: TRBV9
DNA: TGTGCCAGCACCGAAGGGACTAGCGATAGCACAGATACGCAGTATTTT
CDR3: CASTEGTSDSTDTQYF

D: NA
J: TRBJ2-1
size: NA
V: TRBV29-1
DNA: TGCAGCGTTGAGAGCCTGAATGAGCAGTTCTTC
CDR3: CSVESLNEQFF

D: TRBD1
J: TRBJ1-2
size: NA
V: TRBV29-1
DNA: TGCAGCGTTTTACTTCCGGGACAGGGGCACTACTATGGCTACACCTTC
CDR3: CSVLLPGQGHYYGYTF

D: NA
J: TRBJ2-1
size: NA
V: TRBV4-1
DNA: TGCGCCAGCAGCCAAGATAAGGACTACGCCTACAATGAGCAGTTCTTC
CDR3: CASSQDKDYAYNEQFF

D: NA
J: TRBJ2-3
size: NA
V: TRBV7-2
DNA: TGTGCCAGCAGCTTAGATGCGAGGACAGATACGCAGTATTTT
CDR3: CASSLDARTDTQYF

D: TRBD1
J: TRBJ1-2
size: NA
V: TRBV18
DNA: TGTGCCAGCTCGGGACAGGGGGACTATGGCTACACCTTC
CDR3: CASSGQGDYGYTF

D: TRBD1
J: TRBJ1-1
size: NA
V: TRBV9
DNA: TGTGCCAGCAGCCCCCAGACAGGGGTGAACACTGAAGCTTTCTTT
CDR3: CASSPQTGVNTEAFF

D: TRBD1
J: TRBJ2-7
size: NA
V: TRBV6-5
DNA: TGTGCCAGCAGTTCGTTTACAGGGGACCCCTACGAGCAGTACTTC
CDR3: CASSSFTGDPYEQYF

D: TRBD2
J: TRBJ2-1
size: NA
V: TRBV6-1
DNA: TGTGCCAGCAGTGAAGAAGGCGGACTAGCGGGAGTCAATCGTGAGCAGTTCTTC
CDR3: CASSEEGGLAGVNREQFF

D: TRBD2
J: TRBJ2-7
size: NA
V: TRBV10-3
DNA: TGTGCCATCAGTGAGTCGAGTCTCACTCTAGCGGGCGCGACCGAGCAGTACTTC
CDR3: CAISESSLTLAGATEQYF

D: NA
J: TRBJ1-4
size: NA
V: TRBV21-1
DNA: TGTGCCAGCAGCAAAGGACAAGACGGTGAAAAACTGTTTTTT
CDR3: CASSKGQDGEKLFF

D: TRBD2
J: TRBJ2-1
size: NA
V: TRBV18
DNA: TGTGCCAGCTCACCACTTCGGACTAGCGTTTACAATGAGCAGTTCTTC
CDR3: CASSPLRTSVYNEQFF

D: NA
J: TRBJ2-2
size: once
V: TRBV5-5
DNA: TGTGCCAGCAGCTTTGGCTCTTCCACCGGGGAGCTGTTTTTT
CDR3: CASSFGSSTGELFF

D: NA
J: TRBJ1-2
size: NA
V: TRBV19
DNA: TGTGCCAGTATGGAGGCTAACTATGGCTACACCTTC
CDR3: CASMEANYGYTF

D: NA
J: TRBJ1-5
size: NA
V: TRBV2
DNA: TGTGCCAGCAGTGCCAGGGTGAGCAATCAGCCCCAGCATTTT
CDR3: CASSARVSNQPQHF

D: TRBD1
J: TRBJ1-5
size: few
V: TRBV19
DNA: TGTGCCAGTAGTAGTAACAGGGGGCGCGCCCGGAGTCAGCCCCAGCATTTT
CDR3: CASSSNRGRARSQPQHF

D: TRBD1
J: TRBJ1-2
size: NA
V: TRBV11-2
DNA: TGTGCCAGCAGCTTAGATCAGGGGGCAGGAAACACCTTC
CDR3: CASSLDQGAGNTF

D: NA
J: TRBJ1-1
size: NA
V: TRBV30
DNA: TGTGCCTGGAGTGTACAGGGTTTGGCTTTCTTT
CDR3: CAWSVQGLAFF

D: NA
J: TRBJ2-3
size: NA
V: TRBV4-1
DNA: TGCGCCAGCAGCCAAGATCGTTACACAGATACGCAGTATTTT
CDR3: CASSQDRYTDTQYF

D: TRBD1
J: TRBJ2-2
size: NA
V: TRBV19
DNA: TGTGCCAGTAGGGAGTTGGGGGGGACAGGGGCTTTCCTGAACACCGGGGAGCTGTTTTTT
CDR3: CASRELGGTGAFLNTGELFF

D: NA
J: TRBJ1-1
size: NA
V: TRBV6-1
DNA: TGTGCCAGCAGTCGTGATTTTCGGTTCGCTGAAGCTTTCTTT
CDR3: CASSRDFRFAEAFF

D: NA
J: TRBJ2-7
size: once
V: TRBV7-6
DNA: TGTGCCAGCAGTTTAGACCCTAGCGAGCAGTACTTC
CDR3: CASSLDPSEQYF

D: TRBD1
J: TRBJ1-2
size: NA
V: TRBV5-4
DNA: TGTGCCAGCAGCTTGGGGACAGGGGCTATTGGCTACACCTTC
CDR3: CASSLGTGAIGYTF

D: TRBD2
J: TRBJ2-3
size: NA
V: TRBV10-3
DNA: TGTGCCATCCGACCGGGACTAGATACTGATACGCAGTATTTT
CDR3: CAIRPGLDTDTQYF

D: NA
J: TRBJ2-7
size: few
V: TRBV4-1
DNA: TGCGCCAGCAGCCCGGTGGTAGCGGCGCTCGAACAGTACTTC
CDR3: CASSPVVAALEQYF

D: NA
J: TRBJ1-1
size: NA
V: TRBV19
DNA: TGTGCCAGTAGTACCTTGGTCCCGGGTAGCACTGAAGCTTTCTTT
CDR3: CASSTLVPGSTEAFF